These 24 T cell receptor beta chains were all obtained from the same sample, sequenced in a study of tumor and adjacent non-tumor tissue in lung cancer. RNA was extracted from bulk tissue without any cell sorting. TCRbeta libraries were built with three rounds of nested PCR, modified from ARM-PCR. In TCRdb, the multiplex PCR reads were re-called with MiXCR into one record per CDR3 protein. Among 130,000 or so distinct CDR3 sequences listed, 66% were seen once. Sample: lung tumor tissue. Source of these receptors: a man younger than 40 with non-small cell lung cancer.

The rearrangement uses TRBV10-3 and TRBJ2-3; a weak D match, TRBD2 (5 bases). The germline V gene encodes CDR1 ENHRY and CDR2 SYGVKD. Between the trimmed V and J ends, which lost 2 bases and 15 bases, there was a span of 18 bases. This CDR3 comprises 13 residues. The CDR3 reads CAISEPSGGMQYF. The CDR3 DNA reads as TGTGCCATCAGTGAGCCCTCCGGAGGTATGCAATATTTT.

Remarks on this clonotype: At one end the junction does not follow the germline gene, possibly because of a read error. The genes are TRBV20-1 and TRBJ2-7; the match to TRBD1 covers 8 bases. CDR3 length equals 15 residues. Looked up from germline, CDR1 is DFQATT and CDR2 is SNEGSKA (reference sequence). CDR3 sequence reads: CSTSHYGTGSYKQYF. The CDR3, as DNA: TGCAGTACTAGCCATTACGGGACAGGTTCCTACAAGCAGTACTTC.

A note on this clonotype: A junction boundary mismatches the germline segment, possibly from a read error. The CDR3 DNA is TGCAGTGCTAGTGGCGGAGGGGGGCACATTGCCTACGAACAGTACTTC. This codes for CSASGGGGHIAYEQYF. V usage is TRBV20-1 and J usage is TRBJ2-7; D assignment may be TRBD1 or TRBD2 (6 bases each). Germline V lookup: CDR1 DFQATT, CDR2 SNEGSKA (reference sequence). The length of the CDR3 is 16 residues.

Turning to this clonotype: At one end the junction does not follow the germline gene, possibly because of a read error. V and J are TRBV4-1 and TRBJ1-1, with 7 nucleotides matching TRBD1. CDR3 length: 16 residues. Germline loops: CDR1 MGHRA, CDR2 YSYEKL. In DNA form, the CDR3 reads TGTGCCAGTAGCCAAGGTATCTACAGGGGAGGCACTGAAGCTTTCTTC. This translates into CASSQGIYRGGTEAFF.

Comment on this clonotype: Sequence at one end of the junction differs from germline and may be a read error. The V and J genes are TRBV6-1 and TRBJ2-1; perhaps TRBD2 as D (5 bases). Germline V lookup: CDR1 MNHNS, CDR2 SASEGT. This CDR3 comprises 12 residues. Here the CDR3 reads CVSSVDGEELFF. CDR3 in DNA: TGTGTCAGCAGTGTGGACGGGGAAGAGCTGTTCTTC.

As for this clonotype: One base away lies a much larger clone, so this may be a sequencing read error. J is TRBJ2-3 and V is TRBV6-2 or TRBV6-3, with D perhaps matching TRBD2 (5 bases). Germline V CDR1 and CDR2: MNHEY, SVGEGT. The CDR3 loop spans 14 amino acids. In DNA form, the CDR3 reads TGTACCAGCAGTTACAGCGGAGACACAGATACGCAGTATTTT. This codes for CTSSYSGDTDTQYF.

This clonotype was observed many times. The chain recombines TRBV12-5 with TRBJ2-3; D not resolved. This CDR3 contains 14 residues. V was trimmed by 2 bases and J by 2 bases, leaving 8 bases between them. Per germline, CDR1 LGHNT and CDR2 FRNRAP. The CDR3 DNA sequence: TGTGCTAGTGGTTTGAAACATAACACAGATACGCAGTATTTT. As protein: CASGLKHNTDTQYF.

This chain uses TRBV12-3 or TRBV12-4 with TRBJ1-6; possibly TRBD1 for D (5 bases). V dropped 5 bases and J dropped 13 bases, with 15 bases sitting between them. The CDR3 extends over 13 amino acids. CDR3 loop: CASSRDDNLPLHF. The CDR3 bases are TGTGCCAGCAGTCGGGACGATAATTTGCCCCTCCACTTT.

For this clonotype: A much larger clonotype is one base distant, so this may be a read error. CDR3 loop: CAISESLGIAGGLQEQFF. CDR3 coding DNA: TGTGCCATCAGTGAGTCCCTGGGGATAGCGGGGGGCCTTCAAGAGCAGTTCTTC. The chain uses TRBV10-3 and TRBJ2-1; TRBD2 matches 10 bases. Trimming cost V 0 bases and J 10 bases; bases outside gene matches: 15. This CDR3 has 18 residues. Germline CDR1 reads ENHRY; CDR2 reads SYGVKD.

About this clonotype: This clone may be a read error of a much larger clone one base away. The rearrangement uses TRBV5-6 and TRBJ1-2, with D maybe TRBD1 (6 bases). The CDR3 covers 15 residues. The germline CDR1 and CDR2 sequences are SGHDT and YYEEEE. This chain's CDR3 is CASSLGSQGHYSYTF. The CDR3 nucleotides read TGTGCCAGCAGCTTGGGATCACAGGGTCACTATAGCTACACCTTC.

For this clonotype: Compared with germline, one end of the junction differs, possibly owing to a read error. The chain has TRBV6-5 and TRBJ2-2; D might be TRBD1 (7 bases). In germline, CDR1 is MNHEY, CDR2 SVGAGI. The CDR3 extends over 15 amino acids. The CDR3: CASSAWDSRSGELLF. The CDR3 DNA reads TGTGCCAGCAGTGCCTGGGACAGCCGATCGGGGGAACTGTTATTT.

Only a few counts were recorded for this clonotype. This may be a read error, as it is one base from a much larger clone. The chain recombines TRBV20-1 with TRBJ1-1; D is unclear. CDR1 is DFQATT and CDR2 is SNEGSKA in the germline V gene (reference sequence). V lost 3 bases and J 5 bases, leaving 22 bases between the germline ends. CDR3 length equals 16 residues. CDR3 in DNA: TGCAGTGCTAGTGTGATCGGGTCTGGAGTCGGTACTGAAGCTTTCTTT. As protein: CSASVIGSGVGTEAFF.

The table lists this clonotype with a few counts. The chain links TRBV12-3 or TRBV12-4 to TRBJ1-2; a possible D gene is TRBD1 (6 bases). The CDR3 has 15 residues. V was pared by 3 bases and J by 4 bases, with 15 bases between. The CDR3 DNA reads TGTGCCAGCAGTTTTGTGGGGGGCGCCTTCTATGGCTACACCTTC. Residues: CASSFVGGAFYGYTF.

As concerns this clonotype: Given the absence of the conserved phenylalanine or tryptophan at the CDR3 end, a read error is likely. This chain links TRBV20-1 with TRBJ1-5; D is uncertain. CDR1 is DFQATT and CDR2 is SNEGSKA in the germline V gene (reference sequence). This CDR3 has 13 residues. CDR3 loop: CSARTGSNQPQHI. The CDR3 nucleotides read TGTAGTGCTAGGACGGGAAGCAATCAGCCCCAGCATATT.

Many counts were recorded for this clonotype. The V call is TRBV6-5, the J call TRBJ1-2, with D possibly being TRBD1 (5 bases). CDR1 is MNHEY, CDR2 SVGAGI, per germline. Deletions cut 3 bases from V and 8 bases from J, with 16 bases between. This CDR3 region has 14 residues. The CDR3 loop is CASSYSRGPLGYTF. The CDR3 nucleotides read TGTGCCAGCAGTTATTCGCGGGGCCCCTTAGGCTACACCTTC.

This chain links TRBV19 with TRBJ2-1; 11 bases are a match to TRBD2. J lost 7 bases, V lost 1 base, and 3 bases had no gene match. This CDR3 has 15 residues. The germline V gene encodes CDR1 LNHDA and CDR2 SQIVND (reference sequence). Here the CDR3 DNA reads TGTGCCAGTAGTATAGTGGCTAGCGGGAGGAATGAGCAGTTCTTC. Its protein is CASSIVASGRNEQFF.

Many counts were recorded for this clonotype. This sequence joins TRBV5-6 and TRBJ2-7; D ambiguous. V was pared by 2 bases and J by 6 bases, with 6 bases between. Germline CDR1 is SGHDT and CDR2 is YYEEEE. The length of the CDR3 is 11 residues. CDR3 bases: TGTGCCAGCAGCTTTCTCGGCGAGCAGTACTTC. Translation: CASSFLGEQYF.

Note on this clonotype: This clone may be a read error of a much larger clone one base away. The chain is built from TRBV7-9 and TRBJ2-5; TRBD1 might be the D (6 bases). This CDR3 comprises 16 residues. The germline V and J ends were trimmed by 5 bases and 4 bases, with 20 bases remaining between them. Germline CDR1 and CDR2: SEHNR and FQNEAQ (reference sequence). DNA for the CDR3: TGTGCCAGCAGCGGGGCCCGGTACAGGGTATCAGAGACCCAGTACTTC. This encodes CASSGARYRVSETQYF. Looking up the rest from reference TRBV7-9 and TRBJ2-5 gives the full variable domain: DTGVSQNPRHKITKRGQNVTFRCDPISEHNRLYWYRQTLGQGPEFLTYFQNEAQLEKSRLLSDRFSAERPKGSFSTLEIQRTEQGDSAMYLCASSGARYRVSETQYFGPGTRLLVL.

In regard to this clonotype: Possible read error: a much larger clone is one base away. V and J are TRBV5-6 and TRBJ2-3; no clear D gene. This CDR3 has 15 residues. Germline CDR1 reads SGHDT; CDR2 reads YYEEEE. V was pared by 1 base and J by 2 bases, with 11 bases between. CDR3 nucleotide sequence: TGTGCCAGCAGCTTGTTTGGGATGAACACAGATACGCAGTATTTT. It translates to CASSLFGMNTDTQYF.

A remark on this clonotype: A clone one base away is much larger, so this may be a read error. V usage is TRBV7-8 and J usage is TRBJ2-5; perhaps TRBD2 as D (6 bases). Germline CDR1 and CDR2: SGHVS and FQNEAQ. Trimming left V 3 bases short and J 9 bases short, with 20 bases between. The CDR3 is 15 amino acids. The CDR3 nucleotides read TGTGCCAGCAGCTTGAGGGGCGGGATCTGGGAGGCCCAGTACTTC. Protein sequence: CASSLRGGIWEAQYF.

Remarks on this clonotype: One junction end does not reproduce the germline sequence, and a read error may be involved. The CDR3: CAISESGQYGYIF. The CDR3 bases are TGTGCCATCAGTGAGTCCGGGCAATATGGCTACATCTTC. The chain is built from TRBV10-3 and TRBJ1-2; no clear D. The CDR3 length is 13 residues. Looked up from germline, CDR1 is ENHRY and CDR2 is SYGVKD.

The rearrangement uses TRBV29-1 and TRBJ2-5; 8 bases align to TRBD2. Germline CDR1 reads SQVTM; CDR2 reads ANQGSEA. The CDR3 runs 13 residues. CDR3 loop: CRVVRTSTETQYF. The CDR3, as DNA: TGCAGGGTGGTCCGGACTAGCACAGAGACCCAGTACTTC.

The V gene is TRBV20-1, the J gene TRBJ1-2; TRBD1 might be the D (5 bases). The ends were cut back, 6 bases at V and 8 bases at J, with 22 bases in the middle. From germline, CDR1 is DFQATT and CDR2 SNEGSKA (reference sequence). The CDR3 is made up of 14 amino acids. In nucleotides, the CDR3 is TGCAGTGCCCATCGGCGTGGCCAACAGGAGGGCTACACCTTC. Its protein is CSAHRRGQQEGYTF.

Notes on this clonotype: The CDR3 end shows no conserved phenylalanine or tryptophan, and so a read error is likely. Because the CDR3's place on the DNA is in doubt, the DNA is left out and the CDR3 is given as listed by TCRdb. The gene calls are TRBV20-1 and TRBJ2-7; TRBD1, the D gene given by the table, was not confirmed from the DNA. CDR1 DFQATT and CDR2 SNEGSKA come from the germline V gene (reference sequence). Inclusive of both ends, the CDR3 amounts to 15 amino acids. CDR3 protein: CSARGTGGFSYEPYS.